This T cell receptor beta chain was obtained from a study of Ad26.COV2.S vaccination and SARS-CoV-2 variants. Treatment noted: some 20 received Ad26.COV2.S at low or high dose, single or two shots; several received placebo; per-sample allocation not given. It was on day 63 after the first vaccine or placebo injection that samples were taken. The CDR3 covers 15 residues. Trimming took 8 bases from V and 1 from J; bases not matched to a gene: 8. Per germline, CDR1 SGHAT and CDR2 FQNNGV. The repertoire was sequenced with immunoSEQ multiplex PCR; TCRdb's copy has only in-frame clones and lacks some. Seen here are roughly 410,000 clones, about four fifths observed once, and the top ten hold about 8%.

This TCR derives from a person between 18 and 59 years old who received the Ad26.COV2.S COVID-19 vaccine or a placebo. The source material was peripheral blood, sampled in a trial of Ad26.COV2.S vaccine versus placebo. The chain carries TRBV11-2 and TRBJ2-3; 8 bases line up with TRBD2. The CDR3 here is CASGELGGGTDTQYF. As DNA, the CDR3 is TGTGCCAGCGGGGAACTCGGGGGGGGCACAGATACGCAGTATTTT.